This passage covers 6 T cell receptor beta chains from one sample sequenced in a study of blood T cell repertoires in COVID-19. Libraries were prepared by immunoSEQ multiplex PCR; TCRdb keeps only in-frame clonotypes and omits some of them. The sample shows around 160,000 clones, more than 70% of them seen only once. Sequences were obtained from peripheral blood. The source is a man aged 55 to 69 with active or convalescent COVID-19.

CDR3 sequence: CASSRTGGSTGELFF. In DNA, the CDR3 is TGTGCCAGCTCACGGACAGGGGGCAGCACCGGGGAGCTGTTTTTT. V usage is TRBV18 and J usage is TRBJ2-2; 11 bases line up with TRBD1. Trimming cost V 4 bases and J 4 bases; bases outside gene matches: 2. Germline values: CDR1 KGHSH, CDR2 LQKENI. The CDR3 contains 15 residues.

The J gene is TRBJ2-1, the V gene TRBV7-9, with 12 bases fitting TRBD2. With V trimmed by 5 bases and J by 7 bases, 9 bases remained unmatched. CDR3 size: 16 residues. Germline CDR1 reads SEHNR; CDR2 reads FQNEAQ (reference sequence). The CDR3 region is CASSPTGTSGWNEQFF. In nucleotides, the CDR3 is TGTGCCAGCAGCCCTACCGGGACTAGCGGGTGGAATGAGCAGTTCTTC.

Notes on this clone: A much more abundant neighbour one base away suggests this may be a read error. The same CDR3 also results from other DNA sequences found in this sample. The chain carries TRBV3-1 (or the pseudogene TRBV3-2) and TRBJ1-2; D perhaps matches TRBD1 (6 bases). Between the trimmed V and J ends, which lost 6 bases and 0 bases, there was a span of 17 bases. CDR1 LGHDT and CDR2 YNNKEL come from the germline V gene (reference sequence). The CDR3 covers 16 residues. DNA for the CDR3: TGTGCCAGCAGTTGGGGGCGGGGGGCAGCTAACTATGGCTACACCTTC. This codes for CASSWGRGAANYGYTF.

This clone was detected only once. A far larger clone is off by one base, so a read error is likely. The V gene is TRBV5-1, the J gene TRBJ1-5; possibly TRBD1 for D (6 bases). The CDR3 totals 15 residues. Germline lookup yields CDR1 SGHRS and CDR2 YFSETQ. CDR3 amino acids: CARSLGGGEGQPQHF. The CDR3 DNA is TGCGCCCGCAGCTTGGGGGGCGGGGAGGGTCAGCCCCAGCATTTT.

The V and J genes are TRBV5-1 and TRBJ2-3; 8 bases are shared with TRBD2. The germline V gene has CDR1 SGHRS and CDR2 YFSETQ. This CDR3 region has 13 residues. V lost 5 bases and J lost 2; bases outside the gene matches: 1. CDR3 protein: CASRTSATDTQYF. The CDR3 DNA reads as TGCGCCAGCAGGACTAGCGCCACAGATACGCAGTATTTT. Complete variable domain (other parts from reference TRBV5-1 and TRBJ2-3): KAGVTQTPRYLIKTRGQQVTLSCSPISGHRSVSWYQQTPGQGLQFLFEYFSETQRNKGNFPGRFSGRQFSNSRSEMNVSTLELGDSALYLCASRTSATDTQYFGPGTRLTVL.

The chain employs TRBV19 and TRBJ1-4; D possibly corresponds to TRBD1 (6 bases). CDR3 length: 15 residues. The germline V and J ends were trimmed by 6 bases and 9 bases, with 20 bases remaining between them. CDR1 LNHDA and CDR2 SQIVND come from the germline V gene (reference sequence). In nucleotides, the CDR3 is TGTGCCAGTAGGAGGGCAGGGGCTAACGACCAAAAACTGTTTTTT. Encoded protein: CASRRAGANDQKLFF. The full variable domain, with the rest looked up from reference TRBV19 and TRBJ1-4, is DGGITQSPKYLFRKEGQNVTLSCEQNLNHDAMYWYRQDPGQGLRLIYYSQIVNDFQKGDIAEGYSVSREKKESFPLTVTSAQKNPTAFYLCASRRAGANDQKLFFGSGTQLSVL.